The rows below give T cell receptor beta chains drawn from one sample of a study of cytomegalovirus exposure and HLA in healthy donors. Sequenced by immunoSEQ multiplex PCR; TCRdb stores in-frame clones only, minus some. In the table there are 95,000 to 100,000 clones, 65% to 80% of which are singletons. The sequenced sample was PBMCs. Every receptor here comes from a woman in her thirties or forties in good health and CMV-seronegative. Both conserved end residues are part of each CDR3. Each record gives: clone size, J gene, V gene, D gene, CDR3 DNA, CDR3 protein. The D gene is left open where the match is weak. Expanded clones are given a class, and other clones once, few, many or no size at all.

clone_size: .; j_call: TRBJ2-3; v_call: TRBV6-1; d_call: .; cdr3_nt: TGTGCCAGCAGCATGGGCCTAGCTACAGATACGCAGTATTTT; cdr3_aa: CASSMGLATDTQYF
clone_size: .; j_call: TRBJ1-5; v_call: TRBV6-5; d_call: .; cdr3_nt: TGTGCCAGCAGCACCGGTAGCAATCAGCCCCAGCATTTT; cdr3_aa: CASSTGSNQPQHF
clone_size: .; j_call: TRBJ1-2; v_call: TRBV7-9; d_call: .; cdr3_nt: TGTGCCAGCAGTCTCGACAGGTTCGGCTACACCTTC; cdr3_aa: CASSLDRFGYTF
clone_size: few; j_call: TRBJ1-6; v_call: TRBV7-9; d_call: .; cdr3_nt: TGTGCCAGCAGCCAACGTACAGGGATGTCACCCCTCCACTTT; cdr3_aa: CASSQRTGMSPLHF
clone_size: .; j_call: TRBJ2-7; v_call: TRBV4-2; d_call: .; cdr3_nt: TGTGCCAGCAGCCAAGATCAGTGGGGCAGGGTAAACGAGCAGTACTTC; cdr3_aa: CASSQDQWGRVNEQYF
clone_size: .; j_call: TRBJ2-3; v_call: TRBV11-2; d_call: .; cdr3_nt: TGTGCCAGCAGCCTACCTAGCACGGATACGCAGTATTTT; cdr3_aa: CASSLPSTDTQYF
clone_size: .; j_call: TRBJ2-7; v_call: TRBV6-1; d_call: .; cdr3_nt: TGTGCCAGCAGTGAAGAGGGGCTGGGGATTTACGAGCAGTACTTC; cdr3_aa: CASSEEGLGIYEQYF
clone_size: .; j_call: TRBJ2-7; v_call: TRBV6-5; d_call: .; cdr3_nt: TGTGCCAGCAGTTACCAGCGGTCCTACGAGCAGTACTTC; cdr3_aa: CASSYQRSYEQYF
clone_size: .; j_call: TRBJ2-1; v_call: TRBV9; d_call: TRBD1; cdr3_nt: TGTGCCAGCAGCGTAGGACCGGGACAGCTATACAATGAGCAGTTCTTC; cdr3_aa: CASSVGPGQLYNEQFF
clone_size: .; j_call: TRBJ2-5; v_call: TRBV11-2; d_call: .; cdr3_nt: TGTGCCAGCAGCTTAGCTTTTCAGGGTTGGGAGACCCAGTACTTC; cdr3_aa: CASSLAFQGWETQYF
clone_size: .; j_call: TRBJ2-7; v_call: TRBV16; d_call: .; cdr3_nt: TGTGCCAGCAGCCAATTAACAATCGACGAGCAGTACTTC; cdr3_aa: CASSQLTIDEQYF
clone_size: .; j_call: TRBJ2-1; v_call: TRBV9; d_call: TRBD2; cdr3_nt: TGTGCCAGCAGCGTAGCATCGGGACTAGCGGGCAATGAGCAGTTCTTC; cdr3_aa: CASSVASGLAGNEQFF
clone_size: .; j_call: TRBJ2-1; v_call: TRBV4-2; d_call: TRBD2; cdr3_nt: TGTGCCAGCAGCCAAGACGCCGGGACTAGCGGGGGAGGTGAGCAGTTCTTC; cdr3_aa: CASSQDAGTSGGGEQFF
clone_size: .; j_call: TRBJ2-5; v_call: TRBV5-1; d_call: TRBD1; cdr3_nt: TGCGCCAGCACCACAGGGGGCTACGAGACCCAGTACTTC; cdr3_aa: CASTTGGYETQYF
clone_size: .; j_call: TRBJ2-7; v_call: TRBV19; d_call: TRBD2; cdr3_nt: TGTGCCAGTAGTACCCCTTTCGGACTAGCGGGAGGCTACGAGCAGTACTTC; cdr3_aa: CASSTPFGLAGGYEQYF
clone_size: .; j_call: TRBJ1-5; v_call: TRBV19; d_call: TRBD1; cdr3_nt: TGTGCCAGCACGACAGGGACGAGTCAGCCCCAGCATTTT; cdr3_aa: CASTTGTSQPQHF
clone_size: .; j_call: TRBJ2-3; v_call: TRBV5-4; d_call: TRBD1; cdr3_nt: TGTGCCAGCAGCTTGACAGGGGGCTTCGGCACAGATACGCAGTATTTT; cdr3_aa: CASSLTGGFGTDTQYF
clone_size: .; j_call: TRBJ2-1; v_call: TRBV5-5; d_call: TRBD2; cdr3_nt: TGTGCCAGCAGCCAAGAAGCGGGGTCCTACAATGAGCAGTTCTTC; cdr3_aa: CASSQEAGSYNEQFF
clone_size: .; j_call: TRBJ1-1; v_call: TRBV5-3; d_call: .; cdr3_nt: TGTGCCAGCAGCTTGCGCGGCACTGAAGCTTTCTTT; cdr3_aa: CASSLRGTEAFF
clone_size: .; j_call: TRBJ1-2; v_call: TRBV7-9; d_call: TRBD1; cdr3_nt: TGTGCCAGCAGCTTATCTGGACAGGGATCCTATGGCTACACCTTC; cdr3_aa: CASSLSGQGSYGYTF
clone_size: .; j_call: TRBJ2-7; v_call: TRBV13; d_call: TRBD2; cdr3_nt: TGTGCCAGCAGCTTAGCACCTTTACTACTAGCGGGGGTCTCCTACGAGCAGTACTTC; cdr3_aa: CASSLAPLLLAGVSYEQYF
clone_size: .; j_call: TRBJ2-6; v_call: TRBV5-4; d_call: TRBD1; cdr3_nt: TGTGCCACCGAGGGACAGGGGGACTCTGGGGCCAACGTCCTGACTTTC; cdr3_aa: CATEGQGDSGANVLTF
clone_size: once; j_call: TRBJ2-7; v_call: TRBV15; d_call: .; cdr3_nt: TGTGCCACCAGCAGAGATTTATCCTACGAGCAGTACTTC; cdr3_aa: CATSRDLSYEQYF
clone_size: .; j_call: TRBJ1-6; v_call: TRBV25-1; d_call: .; cdr3_nt: TGTGCCAGCAGTGGAGGGACAACGGGTTCACCCCTCCACTTT; cdr3_aa: CASSGGTTGSPLHF
clone_size: .; j_call: TRBJ2-1; v_call: TRBV7-3; d_call: .; cdr3_nt: TGTGCCAGCAGCCTGAGTACAGGGTCCGAGCATGAGCAGTTCTTC; cdr3_aa: CASSLSTGSEHEQFF
clone_size: .; j_call: TRBJ2-7; v_call: TRBV27; d_call: TRBD1; cdr3_nt: TGTGCCAGCAGTTTATCGCGGACAGGGGCCCACGAGCAGTACTTC; cdr3_aa: CASSLSRTGAHEQYF
clone_size: once; j_call: TRBJ2-3; v_call: TRBV6-5; d_call: TRBD1; cdr3_nt: TGTGCCAGCAGTTACTCGGGCCAGGGGGCAGATACGCAGTATTTT; cdr3_aa: CASSYSGQGADTQYF
clone_size: .; j_call: TRBJ2-1; v_call: TRBV30; d_call: .; cdr3_nt: TGTGCCTGGAGTGTACTCGGGAATGAGCAGTTCTTC; cdr3_aa: CAWSVLGNEQFF
clone_size: .; j_call: TRBJ2-2; v_call: TRBV6-1; d_call: .; cdr3_nt: TGTGCCAGCAGTGAAGCCAGGACGAACACCGGGGAGCTGTTTTTT; cdr3_aa: CASSEARTNTGELFF
clone_size: .; j_call: TRBJ1-2; v_call: TRBV11-2; d_call: TRBD1; cdr3_nt: TGTGCCAGCAGGGTCCCGGGACAGGGGCGAGCGGTTGGCTACACCTTC; cdr3_aa: CASRVPGQGRAVGYTF
clone_size: .; j_call: TRBJ2-3; v_call: TRBV10-1; d_call: TRBD2; cdr3_nt: TGCGCCAGCGGTCCGAGCGGGAGAACAGATACGCAGTATTTT; cdr3_aa: CASGPSGRTDTQYF
clone_size: .; j_call: TRBJ1-1; v_call: TRBV28; d_call: .; cdr3_nt: TGTGCCAGCAGTTTAATTTTCGGGGATAGCACTGAAGCTTTCTTT; cdr3_aa: CASSLIFGDSTEAFF
clone_size: .; j_call: TRBJ2-5; v_call: TRBV18; d_call: .; cdr3_nt: TGTGCCAGCTCATCAGACAGGTTCAGCGGGGCAGAGACCCAGTACTTC; cdr3_aa: CASSSDRFSGAETQYF
clone_size: .; j_call: TRBJ1-1; v_call: TRBV27; d_call: .; cdr3_nt: TGCGCCAGCAGTTTGGGGGGGTACCCTGAAGCTTTCTTT; cdr3_aa: CASSLGGYPEAFF
clone_size: .; j_call: TRBJ2-7; v_call: TRBV5-4; d_call: TRBD1; cdr3_nt: TGTGCCAGCAGCTCCCAGGGGGCGCGGTCCTCCTACGAGCAGTACTTC; cdr3_aa: CASSSQGARSSYEQYF
clone_size: .; j_call: TRBJ1-1; v_call: TRBV11-2; d_call: .; cdr3_nt: TGTGCCAGCAGCTTAGATTGGGGGACAAGAAGTTTCTTT; cdr3_aa: CASSLDWGTRSFF
clone_size: few; j_call: TRBJ2-1; v_call: TRBV2; d_call: TRBD2; cdr3_nt: TGTGCCAGCAGTCTCACTAGCGGGGGGGCGGATGAGCAGTTCTTC; cdr3_aa: CASSLTSGGADEQFF
clone_size: .; j_call: TRBJ1-5; v_call: TRBV6-1; d_call: .; cdr3_nt: TGTGCCAGCAGAAGACAGCCATCCGGCAATCAGCCCCAGCATTTT; cdr3_aa: CASRRQPSGNQPQHF
clone_size: .; j_call: TRBJ1-2; v_call: TRBV19; d_call: TRBD1; cdr3_nt: TGTGCCAGTAGTATAGAGGCAGGGGGCTATGGCTACACCTTC; cdr3_aa: CASSIEAGGYGYTF
clone_size: .; j_call: TRBJ2-1; v_call: TRBV18; d_call: TRBD2; cdr3_nt: TGTGCCAGCTCACCAAGGGACTACGGGCACAATGAGCAGTTCTTC; cdr3_aa: CASSPRDYGHNEQFF
clone_size: .; j_call: TRBJ1-6; v_call: TRBV6-1; d_call: TRBD1; cdr3_nt: TGTGCCAGCAGTGAGGGGACAGGTAATTCACCCCTCCACTTT; cdr3_aa: CASSEGTGNSPLHF
clone_size: .; j_call: TRBJ2-7; v_call: TRBV18; d_call: TRBD1; cdr3_nt: TGTGCCAGCTCACCAGTTATTGGGACAGGGATCCCCTACGAGCAGTACTTC; cdr3_aa: CASSPVIGTGIPYEQYF
clone_size: .; j_call: TRBJ2-1; v_call: TRBV5-1; d_call: TRBD2; cdr3_nt: TGCGCCAGCAGCTTGAGCGGGGGGAGCTCCTACAATGAGCAGTTCTTC; cdr3_aa: CASSLSGGSSYNEQFF
clone_size: .; j_call: TRBJ2-5; v_call: TRBV19; d_call: .; cdr3_nt: TGTGCCAGTAGTATAGCCCTCGAAGAGACCCAGTACTTC; cdr3_aa: CASSIALEETQYF
clone_size: .; j_call: TRBJ1-4; v_call: TRBV29-1; d_call: .; cdr3_nt: TGCAGCGTTGGACGGCTAGATGAAAAACTGTTTTTT; cdr3_aa: CSVGRLDEKLFF
clone_size: .; j_call: TRBJ2-5; v_call: TRBV7-2; d_call: .; cdr3_nt: TGTGCCAGCAGCTTTGGACAGTACCAAGAGACCCAGTACTTC; cdr3_aa: CASSFGQYQETQYF
clone_size: .; j_call: TRBJ1-2; v_call: TRBV29-1; d_call: .; cdr3_nt: TGCAGCGTTGAAGTAGAAGGGGTTGGAGTACATCTCTATGGCTACACCTTC; cdr3_aa: CSVEVEGVGVHLYGYTF
clone_size: .; j_call: TRBJ1-1; v_call: TRBV4-3; d_call: TRBD1; cdr3_nt: TGCGCCAGCAGCCAAGATAGTTGGGGGGACAGGAGAGGGAACACTGAAGCTTTCTTT; cdr3_aa: CASSQDSWGDRRGNTEAFF
clone_size: .; j_call: TRBJ2-3; v_call: TRBV7-8; d_call: TRBD2; cdr3_nt: TGTGCCAGCAGCTTCCCGCCCGTGGGGGAGCGGGGGGCTCCAGGTACGCAGTATTTT; cdr3_aa: CASSFPPVGERGAPGTQYF
clone_size: few; j_call: TRBJ2-7; v_call: TRBV6-1; d_call: .; cdr3_nt: TGTGCCAGCAGTGAACTGGGCAGAAGGGGTTCCGAGCAGTACTTC; cdr3_aa: CASSELGRRGSEQYF
clone_size: .; j_call: TRBJ2-7; v_call: TRBV9; d_call: TRBD2; cdr3_nt: TGTGCCAGCAGCGTAGGTGGGAGGGAATACGAGCAGTACTTC; cdr3_aa: CASSVGGREYEQYF
clone_size: .; j_call: TRBJ2-7; v_call: TRBV28; d_call: TRBD2; cdr3_nt: TGTGCCAGCAGTTTACTAGCGGGAGAGGACTACGAGCAGTACTTC; cdr3_aa: CASSLLAGEDYEQYF
clone_size: .; j_call: TRBJ1-4; v_call: TRBV7-9; d_call: TRBD1; cdr3_nt: TGTGCCAGCAGCCCAAAAATATGGGACAGCAAAGAAAAACTGTTTTTT; cdr3_aa: CASSPKIWDSKEKLFF
clone_size: .; j_call: TRBJ2-7; v_call: TRBV5-5; d_call: TRBD1; cdr3_nt: TGTGCCAGCAGCCGGGGACAGGGGGCTTCCTACGAGCAGTACTTC; cdr3_aa: CASSRGQGASYEQYF